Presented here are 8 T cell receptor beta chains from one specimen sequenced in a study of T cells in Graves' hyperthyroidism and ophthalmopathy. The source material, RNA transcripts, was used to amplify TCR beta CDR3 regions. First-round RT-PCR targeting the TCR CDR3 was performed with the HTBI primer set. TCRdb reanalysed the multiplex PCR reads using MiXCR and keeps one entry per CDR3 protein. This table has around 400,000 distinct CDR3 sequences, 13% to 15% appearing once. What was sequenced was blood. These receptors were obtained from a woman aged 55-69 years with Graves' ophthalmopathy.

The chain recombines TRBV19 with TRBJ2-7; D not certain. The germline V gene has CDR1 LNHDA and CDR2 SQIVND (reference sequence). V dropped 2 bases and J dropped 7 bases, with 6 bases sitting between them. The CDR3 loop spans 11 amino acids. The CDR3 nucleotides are TGTGCCAGTAGTATATTTGGGGAGCAGTACTTC. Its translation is CASSIFGEQYF.

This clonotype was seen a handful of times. CDR3 in DNA: TGTGCCAGCAGGATTACCCACGGAGATACGCAGTATTTT. Translated, it gives CASRITHGDTQYF. This chain links TRBV5-6 with TRBJ2-3, with D uncertain. The CDR3 loop spans 13 amino acids. Germline V gene sequence: CDR1 SGHDT, CDR2 YYEEEE. V was clipped by 5 bases and J by 5 bases, with 12 bases between them.

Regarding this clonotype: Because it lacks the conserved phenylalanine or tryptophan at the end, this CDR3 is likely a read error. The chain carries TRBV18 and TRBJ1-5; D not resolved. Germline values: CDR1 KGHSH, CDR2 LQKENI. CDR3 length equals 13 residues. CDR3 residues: CAGSPSGNQPQHL. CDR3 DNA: TGTGCCGGCTCACCTTCTGGGAATCAGCCCCAGCATCTT.

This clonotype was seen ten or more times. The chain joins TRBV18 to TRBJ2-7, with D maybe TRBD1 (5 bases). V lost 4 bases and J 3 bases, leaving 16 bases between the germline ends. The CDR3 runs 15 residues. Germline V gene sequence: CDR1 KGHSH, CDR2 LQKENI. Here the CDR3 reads CASSLGQGSNYEQYF. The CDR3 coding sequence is TGTGCCAGCTCACTCGGGCAGGGCTCAAACTACGAGCAGTACTTC.

The CDR3 bases are TGTGCCAGCAGCCAAAGGGGATCGTCCTACGAGCAGTACTTC. Its translation: CASSQRGSSYEQYF. The V gene is TRBV3-1, the J gene TRBJ2-7; a possible D gene is TRBD1 (5 bases). Trimming removed 2 bases at V and 1 base at J, with 9 bases between. CDR3 length: 14 residues. CDR1 and CDR2 from the germline V gene are LGHDT and YNNKEL (reference sequence).

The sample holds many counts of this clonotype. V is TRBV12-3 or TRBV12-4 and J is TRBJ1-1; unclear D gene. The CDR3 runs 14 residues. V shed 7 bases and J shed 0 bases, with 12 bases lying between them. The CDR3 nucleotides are TGTGCCAGCACCGCTGTATCAGTGAACACTGAAGCTTTCTTT. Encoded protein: CASTAVSVNTEAFF.

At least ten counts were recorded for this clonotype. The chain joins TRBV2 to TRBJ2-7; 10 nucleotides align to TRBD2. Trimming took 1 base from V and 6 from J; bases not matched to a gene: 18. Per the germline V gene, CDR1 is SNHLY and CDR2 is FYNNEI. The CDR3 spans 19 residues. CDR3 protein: CASSEGLAGADLLSFEQYF. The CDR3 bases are TGTGCCAGCAGTGAAGGCCTAGCGGGAGCGGACCTCCTGAGCTTCGAGCAGTACTTC.

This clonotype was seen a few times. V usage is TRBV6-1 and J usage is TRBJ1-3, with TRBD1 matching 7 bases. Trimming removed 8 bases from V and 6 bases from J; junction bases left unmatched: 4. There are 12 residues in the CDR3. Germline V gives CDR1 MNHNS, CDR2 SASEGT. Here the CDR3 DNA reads TGTGCCAGCTCAGGGGGAGTAAACACCATATATTTT. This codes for CASSGGVNTIYF.